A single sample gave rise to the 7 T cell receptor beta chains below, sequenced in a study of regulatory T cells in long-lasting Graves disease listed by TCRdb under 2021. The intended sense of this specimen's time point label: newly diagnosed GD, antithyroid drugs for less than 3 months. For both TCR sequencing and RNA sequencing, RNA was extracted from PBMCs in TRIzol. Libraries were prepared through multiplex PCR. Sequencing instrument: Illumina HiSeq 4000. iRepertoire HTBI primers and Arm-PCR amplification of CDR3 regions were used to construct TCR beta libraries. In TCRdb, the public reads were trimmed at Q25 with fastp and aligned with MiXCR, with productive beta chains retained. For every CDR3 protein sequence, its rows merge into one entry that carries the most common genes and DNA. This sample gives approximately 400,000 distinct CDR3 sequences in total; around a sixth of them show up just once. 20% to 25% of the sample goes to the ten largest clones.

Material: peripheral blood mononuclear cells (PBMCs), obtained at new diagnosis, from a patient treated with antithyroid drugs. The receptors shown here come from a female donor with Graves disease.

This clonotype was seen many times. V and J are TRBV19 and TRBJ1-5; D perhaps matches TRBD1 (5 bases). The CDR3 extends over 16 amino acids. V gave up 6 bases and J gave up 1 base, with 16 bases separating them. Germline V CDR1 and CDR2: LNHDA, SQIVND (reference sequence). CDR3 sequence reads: CASSPYRGTSNQPQHF. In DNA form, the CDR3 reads TGTGCCAGTAGCCCCTATCGGGGGACCAGCAATCAGCCCCAGCATTTT.

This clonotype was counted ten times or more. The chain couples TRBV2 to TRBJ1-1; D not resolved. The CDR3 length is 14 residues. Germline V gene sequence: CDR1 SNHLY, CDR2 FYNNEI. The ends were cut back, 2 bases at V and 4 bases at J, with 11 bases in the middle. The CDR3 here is CASSETHLITEAFF. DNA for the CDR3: TGTGCCAGCAGTGAAACCCACTTAATCACTGAAGCTTTCTTT.

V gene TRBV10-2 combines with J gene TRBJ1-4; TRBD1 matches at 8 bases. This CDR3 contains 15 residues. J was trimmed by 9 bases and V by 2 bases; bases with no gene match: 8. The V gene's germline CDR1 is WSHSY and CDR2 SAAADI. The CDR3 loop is CASSETQGALKKLFF. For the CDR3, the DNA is TGCGCCAGCAGTGAGACCCAGGGGGCGCTTAAAAAACTGTTTTTT.

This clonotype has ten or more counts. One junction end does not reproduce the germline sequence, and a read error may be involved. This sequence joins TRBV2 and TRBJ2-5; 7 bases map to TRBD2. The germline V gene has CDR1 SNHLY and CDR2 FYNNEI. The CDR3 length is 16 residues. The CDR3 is CASREAGGGYQETQYF. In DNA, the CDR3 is TGTGCCAGCAGAGAAGCAGGCGGGGGATACCAAGAGACCCAGTACTTC.

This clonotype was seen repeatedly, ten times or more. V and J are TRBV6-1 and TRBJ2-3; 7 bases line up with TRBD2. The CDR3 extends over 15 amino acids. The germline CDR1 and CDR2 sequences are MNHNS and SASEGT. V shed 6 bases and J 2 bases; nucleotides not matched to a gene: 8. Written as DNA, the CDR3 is TGTGCCAGCAGGCCAACGGGGGGAAACACAGATACGCAGTATTTT. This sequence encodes CASRPTGGNTDTQYF.

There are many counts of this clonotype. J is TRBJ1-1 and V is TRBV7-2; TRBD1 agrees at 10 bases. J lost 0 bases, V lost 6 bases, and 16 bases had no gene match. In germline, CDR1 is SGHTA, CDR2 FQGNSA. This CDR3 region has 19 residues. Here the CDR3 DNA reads TGTGCCAGCAGGTCCGGGACAGGGGTCCTGCGGGCCATGAACACTGAAGCTTTCTTT. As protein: CASRSGTGVLRAMNTEAFF.

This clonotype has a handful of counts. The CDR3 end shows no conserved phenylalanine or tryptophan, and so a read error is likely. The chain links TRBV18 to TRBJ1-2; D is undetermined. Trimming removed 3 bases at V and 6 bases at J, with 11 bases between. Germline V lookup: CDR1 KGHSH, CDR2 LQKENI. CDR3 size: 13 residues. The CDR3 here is CASSPIGNDGYTL. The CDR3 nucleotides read TGTGCCAGCTCACCGATAGGGAATGATGGCTACACCCTC.